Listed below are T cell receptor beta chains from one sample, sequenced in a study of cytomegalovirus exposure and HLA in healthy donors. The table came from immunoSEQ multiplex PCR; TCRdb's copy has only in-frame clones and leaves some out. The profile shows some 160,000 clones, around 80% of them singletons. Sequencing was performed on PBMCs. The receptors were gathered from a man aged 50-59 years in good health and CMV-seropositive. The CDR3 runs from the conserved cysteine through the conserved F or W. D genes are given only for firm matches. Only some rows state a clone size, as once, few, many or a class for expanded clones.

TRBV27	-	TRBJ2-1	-	CASSSRLDRDHNEQFF	TGTGCCAGCAGTTCACGACTAGATAGGGATCACAATGAGCAGTTCTTC
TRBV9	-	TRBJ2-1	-	CASSAAGRGLSESNEQFF	TGTGCCAGCAGCGCCGCGGGAAGGGGACTCTCGGAGAGCAATGAGCAGTTCTTC
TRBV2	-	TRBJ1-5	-	CASSEEGGSNQPQHF	TGTGCCAGCAGTGAAGAAGGCGGGAGCAATCAGCCCCAGCATTTT
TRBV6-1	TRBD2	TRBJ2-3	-	CASSALLAGDADTQYF	TGTGCCAGCAGTGCGTTGCTAGCGGGAGATGCAGATACGCAGTATTTT
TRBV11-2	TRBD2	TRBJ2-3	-	CASSFLSGASTDTQYF	TGTGCCAGCAGCTTCCTTAGCGGGGCTAGCACAGATACGCAGTATTTT
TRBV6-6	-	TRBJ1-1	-	CASSYSMQGSTEAFF	TGTGCCAGCAGTTACTCGATGCAGGGTAGCACTGAAGCTTTCTTT
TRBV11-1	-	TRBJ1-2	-	CASSLFGGNYGYTF	TGTGCCAGCAGCTTATTCGGCGGAAACTATGGCTACACCTTC
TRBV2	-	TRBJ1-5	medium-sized	CASTRGGNSNQPQHF	TGTGCCAGCACCCGGGGGGGGAATAGCAATCAGCCCCAGCATTTT
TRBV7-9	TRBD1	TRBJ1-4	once	CASSPGTDGNEKLFF	TGTGCCAGCAGCCCAGGGACAGATGGAAATGAAAAACTGTTTTTT
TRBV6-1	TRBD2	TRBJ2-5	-	CASSGSGGQETQYF	TGTGCCAGCAGTGGAAGCGGGGGGCAAGAGACCCAGTACTTC
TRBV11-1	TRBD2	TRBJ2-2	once	CASSDLTGTSGYTGELFF	TGTGCCAGCAGCGATTTGACCGGGACTAGCGGTTACACCGGGGAGCTGTTTTTT
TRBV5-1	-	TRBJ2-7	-	CASSPGVTSYEQYF	TGCGCCAGCAGCCCAGGGGTCACCTCCTACGAGCAGTACTTC
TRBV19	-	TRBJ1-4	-	CASSGRGIEKLFF	TGTGCCAGTAGTGGTCGGGGAATTGAAAAACTGTTTTTT
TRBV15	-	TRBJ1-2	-	CATSRDHSYGYTF	TGTGCCACCAGCAGAGATCATAGCTATGGCTACACCTTC
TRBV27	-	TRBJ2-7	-	CASSPGAGLYEQYF	TGTGCCAGCAGTCCCGGTGCAGGGTTATACGAGCAGTACTTC
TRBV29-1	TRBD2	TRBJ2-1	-	CSVDSRLAAYNEQFF	TGCAGCGTTGATTCTCGACTAGCGGCCTACAATGAGCAGTTCTTC
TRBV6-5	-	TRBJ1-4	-	CASRDTGWSEKLFF	TGTGCCAGCAGAGATACAGGTTGGAGCGAAAAACTGTTTTTT
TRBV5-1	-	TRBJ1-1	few	CASSSYRVTDTEAFF	TGCGCCAGCAGCTCGTACAGGGTGACCGACACTGAAGCTTTCTTT
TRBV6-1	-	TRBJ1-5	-	CASSEVSGSNQPQHF	TGTGCCAGCAGTGAAGTGTCGGGGAGCAATCAGCCCCAGCATTTT
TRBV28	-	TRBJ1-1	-	CASRLLGGTEAFF	TGTGCCAGCAGACTATTAGGGGGCACTGAAGCTTTCTTT
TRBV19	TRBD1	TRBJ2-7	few	CASSIQDRGYEQYF	TGTGCCAGTAGTATTCAGGACAGGGGGTACGAGCAGTACTTC
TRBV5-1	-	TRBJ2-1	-	CASSLDLGLEQFF	TGCGCCAGCAGCTTGGATTTGGGGCTAGAGCAGTTCTTC
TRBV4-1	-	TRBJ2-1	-	CASSLGQNSYNEQFF	TGCGCCAGCAGCCTCGGACAGAACTCCTACAATGAGCAGTTCTTC
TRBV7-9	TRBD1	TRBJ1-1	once	CASSSPGQGVWTEAFF	TGTGCCAGCAGCTCACCCGGACAGGGAGTTTGGACTGAAGCTTTCTTT
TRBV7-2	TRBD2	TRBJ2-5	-	CASSLEGGLAQETQYF	TGTGCCAGCAGCTTAGAAGGGGGACTAGCCCAAGAGACCCAGTACTTC
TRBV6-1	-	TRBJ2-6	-	CASTGAFSGANVLTF	TGTGCCAGCACTGGGGCCTTCTCTGGGGCCAACGTCCTGACTTTC
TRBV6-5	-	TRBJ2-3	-	CASSRTSTDTQYF	TGTGCCAGCAGTCGGACTAGCACAGATACGCAGTATTTT
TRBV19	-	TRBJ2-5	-	CASSIGSHKETQYF	TGTGCCAGTAGTATCGGGAGTCACAAAGAGACCCAGTACTTC
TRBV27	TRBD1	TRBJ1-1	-	CASSVRTGAGGAFF	TGTGCCAGCAGTGTAAGGACAGGGGCTGGCGGGGCTTTCTTT
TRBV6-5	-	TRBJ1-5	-	CASSRRDGNQPQHF	TGTGCCAGCAGTCGGAGGGATGGCAATCAGCCCCAGCATTTT
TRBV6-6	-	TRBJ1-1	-	CASSSGGTEAFF	TGTGCCAGCAGTAGCGGCGGCACTGAAGCTTTCTTT
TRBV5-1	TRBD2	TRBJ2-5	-	CASSSGLAGGRWETQYF	TGCGCCAGCAGCTCGGGACTAGCGGGAGGGAGATGGGAGACCCAGTACTTC
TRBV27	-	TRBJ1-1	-	CASRGGVVTEAFF	TGTGCCAGCAGGGGGGGGGTGGTCACTGAAGCTTTCTTT
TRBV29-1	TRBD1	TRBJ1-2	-	CSVKTGANYGYTF	TGCAGCGTCAAGACAGGGGCTAACTATGGCTACACCTTC
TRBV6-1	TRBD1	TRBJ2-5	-	CASSGSTGMETQYF	TGTGCCAGCAGTGGGTCGACAGGGATGGAGACCCAGTACTTC
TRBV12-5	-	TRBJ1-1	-	CASGLVRGFDTEAFF	TGTGCTAGTGGTTTGGTAAGGGGTTTTGACACTGAAGCTTTCTTT
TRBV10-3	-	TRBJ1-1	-	CAISDVGGLRAFF	TGTGCCATCAGTGATGTGGGGGGGCTAAGGGCTTTCTTT
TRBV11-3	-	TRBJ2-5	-	CASSSYRVEEETQYF	TGTGCCAGCAGCTCCTACAGGGTGGAGGAAGAGACCCAGTACTTC
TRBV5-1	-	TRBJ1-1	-	CASSLRTGTNTEAFF	TGCGCCAGCAGCTTGCGCACAGGAACTAACACTGAAGCTTTCTTT
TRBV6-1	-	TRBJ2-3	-	CASGRDNTDTQYF	TGTGCCAGCGGAAGGGACAACACAGATACGCAGTATTTT
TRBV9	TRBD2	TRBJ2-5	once	CASSVAPSGAQETQYF	TGTGCCAGCAGCGTAGCTCCTAGCGGAGCACAAGAGACCCAGTACTTC
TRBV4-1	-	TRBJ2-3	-	CASSQAAGLTTQYF	TGCGCCAGCAGCCAGGCCGCGGGGCTAACTACGCAGTATTTT
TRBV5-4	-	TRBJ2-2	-	CASSFPRGDTGELFF	TGTGCCAGCAGCTTCCCCAGGGGAGACACCGGGGAGCTGTTTTTT
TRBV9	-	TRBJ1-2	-	CASSVTTYGYTF	TGTGCCAGCAGCGTAACAACCTATGGCTACACCTTC
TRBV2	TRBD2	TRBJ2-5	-	CASRGTSGRALVTQYF	TGTGCCAGCAGGGGGACTAGCGGGAGGGCGTTGGTGACCCAGTACTTC
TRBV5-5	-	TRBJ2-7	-	CASSLTGTYEQYF	TGTGCCAGCAGCTTGACAGGGACCTACGAGCAGTACTTC
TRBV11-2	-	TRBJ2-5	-	CASSLGDSTGETQYF	TGTGCCAGCAGCTTAGGAGATTCCACGGGGGAGACCCAGTACTTC
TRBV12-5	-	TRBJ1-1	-	CASGLRDSRAFF	TGTGCTAGTGGTTTAAGAGACTCCCGGGCTTTCTTT
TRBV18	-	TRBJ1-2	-	CASSPPGKTGSGYTF	TGTGCCAGCTCACCACCGGGGAAGACAGGCTCTGGCTACACCTTC
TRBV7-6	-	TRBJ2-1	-	CASSSDTTSYYNEQFF	TGTGCCAGCAGCTCCGACACAACTAGTTATTACAATGAGCAGTTCTTC
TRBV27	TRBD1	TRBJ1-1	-	CASSPRGLDTEAFF	TGTGCCAGCAGTCCAAGGGGGCTGGACACTGAAGCTTTCTTT
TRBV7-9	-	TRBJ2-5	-	CASSLADSAEETQYF	TGTGCCAGCAGCTTGGCGGACTCTGCGGAAGAGACCCAGTACTTC
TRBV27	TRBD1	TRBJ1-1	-	CASSLLGQWAEAFF	TGTGCCAGCAGTTTACTGGGACAGTGGGCTGAAGCTTTCTTT
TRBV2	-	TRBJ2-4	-	CASNSGLAKNIQYF	TGTGCCAGCAACAGCGGTCTAGCCAAAAACATTCAGTACTTC
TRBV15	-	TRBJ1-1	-	CATSRDGTTNTEAFF	TGTGCCACCAGCAGAGATGGGACAACAAACACTGAAGCTTTCTTT
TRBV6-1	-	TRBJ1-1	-	CASKTGTPTLSRAFF	TGTGCCAGCAAAACCGGGACACCAACCCTCTCGCGGGCTTTCTTT
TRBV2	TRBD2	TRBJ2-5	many	CASGPSTSGQETQYF	TGTGCCAGCGGGCCCTCTACTAGCGGCCAAGAGACCCAGTACTTC
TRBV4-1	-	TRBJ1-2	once	CASTAGGASGYTF	TGCGCCAGCACCGCTGGGGGGGCGAGTGGCTACACCTTC
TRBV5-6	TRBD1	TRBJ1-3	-	CASSLTGGGNTIYF	TGTGCCAGCAGCTTGACAGGGGGCGGAAACACCATATATTTT
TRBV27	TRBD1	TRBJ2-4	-	CASSLYSPMDRTAKNIQYF	TGTGCCAGCAGTTTATATAGCCCCATGGACAGGACGGCCAAAAACATTCAGTACTTC